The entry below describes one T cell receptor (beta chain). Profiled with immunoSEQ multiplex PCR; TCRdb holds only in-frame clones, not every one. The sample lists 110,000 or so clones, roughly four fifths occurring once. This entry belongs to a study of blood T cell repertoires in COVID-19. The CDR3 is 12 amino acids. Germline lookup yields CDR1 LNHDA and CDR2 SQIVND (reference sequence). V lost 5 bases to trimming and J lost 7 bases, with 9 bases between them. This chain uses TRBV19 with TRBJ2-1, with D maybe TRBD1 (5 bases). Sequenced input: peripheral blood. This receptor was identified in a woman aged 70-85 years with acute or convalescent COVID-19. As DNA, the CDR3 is TGTGCCAGTAGTGGGGCCATTAATGAGCAGTTCTTC. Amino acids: CASSGAINEQFF.